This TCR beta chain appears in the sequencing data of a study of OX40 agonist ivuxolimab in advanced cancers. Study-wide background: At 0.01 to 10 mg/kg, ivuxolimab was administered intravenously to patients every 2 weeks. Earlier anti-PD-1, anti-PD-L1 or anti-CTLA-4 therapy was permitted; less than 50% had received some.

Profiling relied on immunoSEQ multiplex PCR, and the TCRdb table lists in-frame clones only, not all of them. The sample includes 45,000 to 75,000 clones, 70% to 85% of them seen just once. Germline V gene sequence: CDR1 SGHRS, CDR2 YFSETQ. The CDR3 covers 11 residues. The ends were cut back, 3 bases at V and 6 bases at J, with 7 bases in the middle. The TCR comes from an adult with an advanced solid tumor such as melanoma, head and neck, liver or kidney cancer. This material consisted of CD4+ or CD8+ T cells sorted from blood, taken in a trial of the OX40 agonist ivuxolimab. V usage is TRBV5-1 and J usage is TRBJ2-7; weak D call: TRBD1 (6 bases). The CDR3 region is CASSSGVEQYF. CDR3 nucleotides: TGCGCCAGCAGCTCAGGGGTCGAGCAGTACTTC.